This T cell receptor beta chain stems from a study of T-cell memory formation after mild COVID-19. This clonotype was observed a few times. Its antigen is not known. This CDR3 contains 14 residues. V was clipped by 3 bases and J by 7 bases; unmatched bases: 4. Germline CDR1 reads SGHRS; CDR2 reads YFSETQ. TCRdb recomputed calls from the 5' RACE reads with MiXCR, one row per CDR3 protein. The profile shows 500,000 to 550,000 distinct CDR3 sequences, roughly 20% of them singletons. Regarding the study as a whole: Cross-reactive memory appears to have joined, as suggested by some responding clones showing up in pre-infection memory. CD4+ bias marked clones expanding day 15 to 37, unlike balanced contracting clones. Nothing confirmed that second-wave clones peaking on day 37 were specific for SARS-CoV-2.

The specimen sequenced was PBMCs or a T cell subset sorted from them (not recorded which). The gene calls are TRBV5-1 and TRBJ2-2; TRBD1 matches 9 bases. The sequence derives from an adult woman who had mild COVID-19 (a few samples of this study predate the infection). Cell type and time point are not known. CDR3 in amino acids: CASSWTGAGGELFF. The CDR3, as DNA: TGCGCCAGCAGCTGGACAGGGGCGGGCGGGGAGCTGTTTTTT.